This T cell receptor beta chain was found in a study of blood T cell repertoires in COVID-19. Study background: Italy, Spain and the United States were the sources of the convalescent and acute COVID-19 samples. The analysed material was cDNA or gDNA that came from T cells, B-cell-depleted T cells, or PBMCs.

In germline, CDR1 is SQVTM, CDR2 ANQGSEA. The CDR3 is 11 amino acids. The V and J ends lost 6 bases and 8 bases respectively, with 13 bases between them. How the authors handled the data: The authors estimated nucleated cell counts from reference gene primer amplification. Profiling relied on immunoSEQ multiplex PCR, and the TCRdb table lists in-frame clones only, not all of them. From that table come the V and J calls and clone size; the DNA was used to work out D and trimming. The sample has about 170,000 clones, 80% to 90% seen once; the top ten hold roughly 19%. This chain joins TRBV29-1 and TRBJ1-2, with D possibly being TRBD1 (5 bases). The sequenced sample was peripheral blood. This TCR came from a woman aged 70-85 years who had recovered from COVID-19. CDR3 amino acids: CSVGGTRGYTF. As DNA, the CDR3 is TGCAGCGTGGGAGGGACCCGCGGCTACACCTTC.